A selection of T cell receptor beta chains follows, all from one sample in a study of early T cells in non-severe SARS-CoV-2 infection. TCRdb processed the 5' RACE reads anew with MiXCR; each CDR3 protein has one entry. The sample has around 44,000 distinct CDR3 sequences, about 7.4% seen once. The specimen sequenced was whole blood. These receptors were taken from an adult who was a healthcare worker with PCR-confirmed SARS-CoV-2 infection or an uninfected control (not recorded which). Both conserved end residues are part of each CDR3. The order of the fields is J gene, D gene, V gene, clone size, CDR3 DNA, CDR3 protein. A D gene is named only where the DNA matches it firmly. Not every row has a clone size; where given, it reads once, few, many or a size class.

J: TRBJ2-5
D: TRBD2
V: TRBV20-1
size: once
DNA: TGCAGTGCTGGTAGCGGGGGGGCGAGGGAGACCCAGTACTTC
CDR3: CSAGSGGARETQYF

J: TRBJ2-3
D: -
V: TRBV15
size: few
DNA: TGTGCCACCAGCAGAGTTTCTGATTTCAGGGCAGATACGCAGTATTTT
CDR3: CATSRVSDFRADTQYF

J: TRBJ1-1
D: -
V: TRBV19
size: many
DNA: TGTGCCAGTAGCGGAGGGGCGTGGGAGAACACTGAAGCTTTCTTT
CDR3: CASSGGAWENTEAFF

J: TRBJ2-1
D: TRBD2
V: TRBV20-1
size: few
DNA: TGCAGTGCTAGAGCCGGGACTAGAGGCAATGAGCAGTTCTTC
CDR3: CSARAGTRGNEQFF

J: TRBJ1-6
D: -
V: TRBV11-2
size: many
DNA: TGTGCCAGCAGCCCAGTTGCAGGGACCCCTGGGTCCCTCCACTTT
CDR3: CASSPVAGTPGSLHF

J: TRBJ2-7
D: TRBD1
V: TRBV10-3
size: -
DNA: TGTGCCATCAGTGAGTCGGGGCAGGGGGCTTACGAGCAGTACTTC
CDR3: CAISESGQGAYEQYF

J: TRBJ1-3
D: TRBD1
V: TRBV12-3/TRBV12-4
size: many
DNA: TGTGCCACCCATGACAGGGGGCGAGGAAACACCATATATTTT
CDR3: CATHDRGRGNTIYF

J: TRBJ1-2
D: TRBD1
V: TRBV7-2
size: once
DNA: TGTGCCAGCAGCTTGACAGGGTGGATTGGAGGCTACACCTTC
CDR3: CASSLTGWIGGYTF

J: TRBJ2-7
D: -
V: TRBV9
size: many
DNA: TGTGCCAGCAGCGTAGAACCCAACTCCTACGAGCAGTACTTC
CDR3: CASSVEPNSYEQYF

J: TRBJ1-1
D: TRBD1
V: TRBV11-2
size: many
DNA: TGTGCCAGCAGCTATACCAGACAGGGGGCAGAAGCTTTCTTT
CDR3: CASSYTRQGAEAFF

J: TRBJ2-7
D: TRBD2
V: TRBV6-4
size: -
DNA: TGTGCCAGCAGTGAAGTCCCGGGACTAGCGGGGGGCCTCTACGAGCAGTACTTC
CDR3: CASSEVPGLAGGLYEQYF

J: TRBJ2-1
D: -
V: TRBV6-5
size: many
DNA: TGTGCCAGCAGTTACGGGCTAGCGATCTACAATGAGCAGTTCTTC
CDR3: CASSYGLAIYNEQFF

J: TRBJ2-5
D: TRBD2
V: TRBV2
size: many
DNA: TGTGCCAGCAGTGGGACTAGTTTGGAGACCCAGTACTTC
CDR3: CASSGTSLETQYF

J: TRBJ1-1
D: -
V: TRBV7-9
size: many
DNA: TGTGCCAGCAGCCAATTACAGGGCTCTGAAGCTTTCTTT
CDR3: CASSQLQGSEAFF

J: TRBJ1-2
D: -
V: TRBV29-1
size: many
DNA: TGCAGCGTGGGCACAGGAGACTATGGCTACACCTTC
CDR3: CSVGTGDYGYTF

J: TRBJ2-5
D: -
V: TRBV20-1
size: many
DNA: TGCAGTGCTATAGTTAGCTACTCGAAAGAGACCCAGTACTTC
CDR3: CSAIVSYSKETQYF

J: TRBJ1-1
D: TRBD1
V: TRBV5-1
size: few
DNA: TGCGCCAGCCGGGACAGACCTATGAACACTGAAGCTTTCTTT
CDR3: CASRDRPMNTEAFF

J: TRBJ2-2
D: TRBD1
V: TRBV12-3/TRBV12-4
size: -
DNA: TGTGCCAGCAGGCCAACCAGGGGGCTGGGCACCGGGGAGCTGTTTTTT
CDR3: CASRPTRGLGTGELFF

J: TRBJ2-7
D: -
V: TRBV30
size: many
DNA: TGTGCCTGGAGGGTCGATTCCTACGAGCAGTACTTC
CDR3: CAWRVDSYEQYF

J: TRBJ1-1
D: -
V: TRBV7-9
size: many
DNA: TGTGCCAGCAGCTTAGATAAGGGGGGAACTGAAGCTTTCTTT
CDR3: CASSLDKGGTEAFF

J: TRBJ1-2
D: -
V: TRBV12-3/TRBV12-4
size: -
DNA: TGTGCCAGCAGTTTAATCGGGGGCTATGGCTACACCTTC
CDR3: CASSLIGGYGYTF

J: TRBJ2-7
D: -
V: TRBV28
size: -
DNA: TGTGCCAGCAGTTTGCCCCTAGGGGGGGTCAACGAGCAGTACTTC
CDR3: CASSLPLGGVNEQYF

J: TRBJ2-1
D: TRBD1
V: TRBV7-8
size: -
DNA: TGTGCCAGCAGCATGGGACAGGGAGTCTACAATGAGCAGTTCTTC
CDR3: CASSMGQGVYNEQFF

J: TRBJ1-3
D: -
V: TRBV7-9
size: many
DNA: TGTGCCAGCAGACAGAGCTCTGGAAACACCATATATTTT
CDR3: CASRQSSGNTIYF

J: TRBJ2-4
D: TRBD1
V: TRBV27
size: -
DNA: TGTGCCAGCAGGGGACAGGGAAACATTCAGTACTTC
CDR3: CASRGQGNIQYF

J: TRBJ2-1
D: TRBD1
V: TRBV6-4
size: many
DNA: TGTGCCAGCAGTGAAGACCCGGGACAGGGGGACGATGAGCAGTTCTTC
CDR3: CASSEDPGQGDDEQFF

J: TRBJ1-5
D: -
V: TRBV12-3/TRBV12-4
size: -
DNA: TGTGCCAGCAGTCAGGGAGACGATCAGCCCCAGCATTTT
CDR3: CASSQGDDQPQHF

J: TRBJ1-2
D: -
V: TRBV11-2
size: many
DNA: TGTGCCAGCAGCCCCTATAGGGGGGGTACCGGCGATGGCTACACCTTC
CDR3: CASSPYRGGTGDGYTF

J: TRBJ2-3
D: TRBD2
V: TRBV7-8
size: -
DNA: TGTGCCAGCAGCTTAGTAGCTAGCGGACTAGATACGCAGTATTTT
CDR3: CASSLVASGLDTQYF

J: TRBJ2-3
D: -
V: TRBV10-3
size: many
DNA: TGTGCCATCAGTGAGTTTGGGCAGTCTTGGGATACGCAGTATTTT
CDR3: CAISEFGQSWDTQYF

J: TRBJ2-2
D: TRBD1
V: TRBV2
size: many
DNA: TGTGCCAGAAAAGGGACAGAACTCACCGGGGAGCTGTTTTTT
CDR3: CARKGTELTGELFF